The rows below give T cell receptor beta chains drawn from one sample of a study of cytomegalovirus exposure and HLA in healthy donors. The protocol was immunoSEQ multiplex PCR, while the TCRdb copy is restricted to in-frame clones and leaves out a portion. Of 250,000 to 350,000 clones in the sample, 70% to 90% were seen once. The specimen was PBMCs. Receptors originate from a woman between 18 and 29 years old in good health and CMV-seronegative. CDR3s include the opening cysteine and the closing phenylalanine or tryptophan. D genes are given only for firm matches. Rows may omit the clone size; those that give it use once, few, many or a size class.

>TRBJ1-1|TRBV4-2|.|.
CASSQVGRGGTEAFF
TGTGCCAGCAGCCAAGTCGGGCGGGGCGGGACTGAAGCTTTCTTT
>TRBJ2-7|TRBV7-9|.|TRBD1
CASSSPPMNRGSYEQYF
TGTGCCAGCAGCTCGCCGCCTATGAACAGGGGATCCTACGAGCAGTACTTC
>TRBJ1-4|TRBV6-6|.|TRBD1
CASSYFAGRGNEKLFF
TGTGCCAGCAGTTACTTCGCCGGCAGGGGGAATGAAAAACTGTTTTTT
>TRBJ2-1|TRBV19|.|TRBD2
CASRTSGGGVDEQFF
TGTGCCAGCCGGACTAGCGGGGGGGGCGTGGATGAGCAGTTCTTC
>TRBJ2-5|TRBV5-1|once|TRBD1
CASSLEGARQETQYF
TGCGCCAGCAGCTTGGAGGGGGCCCGCCAAGAGACCCAGTACTTC
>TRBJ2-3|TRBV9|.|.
CASSAGLRDTQYF
TGTGCCAGCAGCGCCGGTTTAAGAGATACGCAGTATTTT
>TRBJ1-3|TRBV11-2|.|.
CASSLSWPDSGNTIYF
TGTGCCAGCAGCTTATCTTGGCCTGACTCTGGAAACACCATATATTTT
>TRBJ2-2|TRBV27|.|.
CASSLSAPLNTGELFF
TGTGCCAGCAGTTTATCGGCACCTTTGAACACCGGGGAGCTGTTTTTT
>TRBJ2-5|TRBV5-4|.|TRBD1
CASSWGTGQETQYF
TGTGCCAGCAGCTGGGGGACAGGTCAAGAGACCCAGTACTTC
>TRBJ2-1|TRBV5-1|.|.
CASSLGVAPEQFF
TGCGCCAGCAGCTTGGGAGTTGCTCCTGAGCAGTTCTTC
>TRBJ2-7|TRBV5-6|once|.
CASSLGGRLPYEQYF
TGTGCCAGCAGCTTGGGGGGCCGATTACCCTACGAGCAGTACTTC
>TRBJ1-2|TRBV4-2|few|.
CASSGTGIYGYTF
TGTGCCAGCAGCGGAACAGGGATCTATGGCTACACCTTC
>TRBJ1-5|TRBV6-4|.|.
CASRKPGEGGNQPQHF
TGTGCCAGCAGGAAACCGGGAGAGGGCGGCAATCAGCCCCAGCATTTT
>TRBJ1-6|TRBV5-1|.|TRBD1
CASSSPGQSSYNSPLHF
TGCGCCAGCAGCTCGCCGGGACAGAGCTCCTATAATTCACCCCTCCACTTT
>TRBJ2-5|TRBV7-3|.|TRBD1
CASSLGTAVQETQYF
TGTGCCAGCAGCTTAGGGACAGCCGTCCAAGAGACCCAGTACTTC
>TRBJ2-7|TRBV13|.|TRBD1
CASSPGQVSYEQYF
TGTGCCAGCAGCCCAGGACAGGTCAGCTACGAGCAGTACTTC
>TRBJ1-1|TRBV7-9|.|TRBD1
CASIMTGFPEAFF
TGTGCCAGCATCATGACAGGGTTCCCTGAAGCTTTCTTT
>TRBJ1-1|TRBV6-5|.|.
CASSYSGGGMKAFF
TGTGCCAGCAGTTACTCGGGGGGGGGCATGAAAGCTTTCTTT
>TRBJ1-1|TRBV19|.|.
CASSIVRSFWDTEAFF
TGTGCCAGTAGTATAGTGAGGTCGTTTTGGGACACTGAAGCTTTCTTT
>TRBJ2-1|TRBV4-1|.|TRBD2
CASSLTSGSYNEQFF
TGCGCCAGCAGCCTGACTAGCGGGTCCTACAATGAGCAGTTCTTC
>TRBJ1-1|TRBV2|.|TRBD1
CAKNRGPNTEAFF
TGTGCCAAAAACAGGGGACCGAACACTGAAGCTTTCTTT
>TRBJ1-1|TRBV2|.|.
CASHPRKNTEAFF
TGTGCCAGCCACCCTAGGAAGAACACTGAAGCTTTCTTT
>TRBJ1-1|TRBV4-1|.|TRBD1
CASSQYPWDSQNNEAFF
TGCGCCAGCAGCCAATATCCCTGGGACAGCCAGAATAATGAAGCTTTCTTT